This T cell receptor beta chain was captured in a study of human T cells and chemical hapten exposure. V was pared by 3 bases and J by 3 bases, with 7 bases of the junction left unmatched. The CDR3 runs to 14 residues. Germline loops: CDR1 DFQATT, CDR2 SNEGSKA (reference sequence). One entry per CDR3 protein results from TCRdb running MiXCR on the RACE reads. The table records some 84,000 distinct CDR3 sequences, roughly a tenth of them present only once. Documented time point: patch test 2, 6 weeks after DPC sensitization. The treatment is: therapeutic diphenylcyclopropenone sensitization with weekly scalp DPC.

Material: whole blood, obtained in connection with sensitization to the hapten diphenylcyclopropenone (DPC). This rearrangement joins TRBV20-1 to TRBJ1-2; 7 bases are a match to TRBD1. This sequence originates from a woman between 50 and 59 years old with alopecia areata. Some clones in this sample may be carry-over from other donors' samples. The chain's CDR3 is CSASSGTEYYGYTF. In nucleotides, the CDR3 is TGCAGTGCTAGTTCCGGGACAGAGTACTATGGCTACACCTTC.